Listed below are T cell receptor beta chains from one sample, sequenced in a study of blood T cell repertoires in COVID-19. Profiled with immunoSEQ multiplex PCR; TCRdb holds only in-frame clones, not every one. Altogether over 80,000 clones are present, over 65% being singletons, with the ten largest covering 3.9%. Sequenced: peripheral blood. These receptors originate from a man between 65 and 80 years old with COVID-19, enrolled during active disease. CDR3s include the opening cysteine and the closing phenylalanine or tryptophan. D genes are given only for firm matches. Size is omitted from some rows. Given values are once, few, many or a class for expanded clones.

>TRBD1|TRBV6-6|TRBJ1-5|-
CASSPGTVKYQPQHF
TGTGCCAGCAGCCCCGGGACAGTGAAATATCAGCCCCAGCATTTT
>TRBD2|TRBV15|TRBJ2-1|-
CATSGGGSSYNEQFF
TGTGCCACCAGCGGGGGGGGAAGCTCCTACAATGAGCAGTTCTTC
>TRBD2|TRBV7-2|TRBJ2-3|-
CASSPLTSGSYDTQYF
TGTGCCAGCAGCCCCCTGACTAGCGGGAGTTACGATACGCAGTATTTT
>TRBD1|TRBV7-9|TRBJ1-2|-
CASSLPQGANYGYTF
TGTGCCAGCAGCTTACCACAGGGGGCGAACTATGGCTACACCTTC
>TRBD2|TRBV5-1|TRBJ2-3|once
CASSLGGTSGADTQYF
TGCGCCAGCAGCTTGGGTGGGACTAGCGGCGCAGATACGCAGTATTTT
>-|TRBV30|TRBJ1-2|few
CAWSAGYGYGYTF
TGTGCCTGGAGTGCAGGATACGGCTATGGCTACACCTTC
>-|TRBV6-2/TRBV6-3|TRBJ1-5|-
CASSYGTGGGSNQPQHF
TGTGCCAGCAGTTACGGGACGGGGGGTGGGAGCAATCAGCCCCAGCATTTT
>TRBD1|TRBV18|TRBJ2-5|-
CASSPRTGEKTQYF
TGTGCCAGCTCACCAAGGACAGGGGAAAAGACCCAGTACTTC
>-|TRBV6-5|TRBJ2-7|few
CASRRGVSSYEQYF
TGTGCCAGCAGGCGCGGGGTGTCCTCCTACGAGCAGTACTTC
>-|TRBV4-3|TRBJ1-4|-
CASSQDRWQGNEKLFF
TGCGCCAGCAGCCAAGATCGCTGGCAGGGTAATGAAAAACTGTTTTTT
>TRBD2|TRBV5-1|TRBJ2-2|-
CASSLERTSGTMNTGELFF
TGCGCCAGCAGCTTGGAGAGGACTAGCGGGACAATGAACACCGGGGAGCTGTTTTTT
>-|TRBV6-5|TRBJ2-7|-
CASSPAVEQYF
TGTGCCAGCAGTCCCGCGGTCGAGCAGTACTTC
>TRBD2|TRBV28|TRBJ2-4|-
CASSFTSGRDGWNIQYF
TGTGCCAGCAGTTTCACTAGCGGGAGGGACGGGTGGAACATTCAGTACTTC
>TRBD1|TRBV5-4|TRBJ1-2|-
CASSLSRDRPNYGYTF
TGTGCCAGCAGCCTGTCCCGGGACAGGCCTAACTATGGCTACACCTTC
>TRBD2|TRBV4-2|TRBJ2-5|-
CASSQGIRSGRAQETQYF
TGTGCCAGCAGCCAAGGAATCCGTAGCGGGAGGGCCCAAGAGACCCAGTACTTC
>TRBD1|TRBV5-5|TRBJ1-1|many
CASSLNIPGTGDTEAFF
TGTGCCAGCAGCCTGAATATCCCGGGGACAGGGGACACTGAAGCTTTCTTT
>-|TRBV6-2/TRBV6-3|TRBJ2-3|-
CASSYERRYTDTQYF
TGTGCCAGCAGTTACGAGCGGAGGTACACAGATACGCAGTATTTT
>-|TRBV3-1/TRBV3-2|TRBJ1-1|-
CASSPGTQTEAFF
TGTGCCAGCAGTCCCGGGACACAAACTGAAGCTTTCTTT
>-|TRBV19|TRBJ1-1|few
CASRSLWERKGNTEAFF
TGTGCCAGTAGAAGCCTTTGGGAGAGAAAGGGGAACACTGAAGCTTTCTTT
>TRBD1|TRBV3-1/TRBV3-2|TRBJ2-3|-
CASSRRSRTGGADTQYF
TGTGCCAGCAGCCGCCGCTCCCGGACAGGGGGCGCAGATACGCAGTATTTT
>TRBD2|TRBV7-9|TRBJ2-2|-
CASSLGASGVGATGELFF
TGTGCCAGCTCCCTGGGGGCTAGCGGGGTCGGGGCCACCGGGGAGCTGTTTTTT
>-|TRBV19|TRBJ2-3|-
CASSTGVTASPSTDTQYF
TGTGCCAGTAGTACGGGCGTTACAGCTAGCCCTAGCACAGATACGCAGTATTTT
>TRBD2|TRBV19|TRBJ2-5|-
CASSPLLAGAEETQYF
TGTGCCAGTAGCCCTCTACTAGCGGGAGCTGAGGAGACCCAGTACTTC
>TRBD1|TRBV6-6|TRBJ2-7|-
CASSWGQGMTYEQYF
TGTGCCAGCAGTTGGGGACAGGGCATGACCTACGAGCAGTACTTC
>TRBD1|TRBV5-1|TRBJ1-2|-
CASSSGQTNYGYTF
TGCGCCAGCAGCTCGGGACAGACTAACTATGGCTACACCTTC
>TRBD1|TRBV10-3|TRBJ2-2|-
CAISYGTGSWELFF
TGTGCCATCAGTTATGGGACAGGGTCATGGGAGCTGTTTTTT
>-|TRBV6-5|TRBJ1-1|-
CASSSHGTEAFF
TGTGCCAGCAGTTCACATGGCACTGAAGCTTTCTTT
>-|TRBV7-3|TRBJ2-7|-
CASSSQPGYEQYF
TGTGCCAGCAGCTCGCAACCGGGATACGAGCAGTACTTC
>TRBD1|TRBV18|TRBJ1-4|-
CASSSGQGNEKLFF
TGTGCCAGCTCATCGGGACAGGGGAATGAAAAACTGTTTTTT
>-|TRBV2|TRBJ2-5|-
CASSEARVEETQYF
TGTGCCAGCAGTGAAGCGCGGGTAGAAGAGACCCAGTACTTC
>TRBD2|TRBV28|TRBJ2-7|once
CASSFVTGGPSYEQYF
TGTGCCAGCAGTTTTGTGACGGGAGGGCCGTCATACGAGCAGTACTTC
>TRBD1|TRBV11-2|TRBJ2-7|-
CASSWTSSLGTGASYEQYF
TGTGCCAGCAGCTGGACCAGCTCCCTTGGGACAGGGGCCTCGTACGAGCAGTACTTC
>TRBD1|TRBV6-1|TRBJ2-3|-
CASSEADLDRYTDTQYF
TGTGCCAGCAGTGAAGCCGACCTGGACAGGTACACAGATACGCAGTATTTT
>-|TRBV19|TRBJ1-2|-
CASSIVGHPSYGYTF
TGTGCCAGTAGTATAGTCGGACACCCGAGCTATGGCTACACCTTC
>-|TRBV10-3|TRBJ2-7|-
CAITQGAPYEQYF
TGTGCCATCACTCAGGGCGCCCCCTACGAGCAGTACTTC
>TRBD1|TRBV6-1|TRBJ1-3|-
CASSEVDRGSGNTIYF
TGTGCCAGCAGTGAAGTCGACAGGGGGTCTGGAAACACCATATATTTT
>-|TRBV24-1|TRBJ2-7|-
CATSDGGSGTYYEQYF
TGTGCCACCAGTGATGGGGGGTCCGGGACGTATTACGAGCAGTACTTC
>-|TRBV7-2|TRBJ1-1|-
CASSLTQGNTEAFF
TGTGCCAGCAGCTTAACGCAGGGGAACACTGAAGCTTTCTTT
>-|TRBV7-9|TRBJ2-7|-
CASSYSSGPLTYEQYF
TGTGCCAGCAGCTATTCAAGCGGCCCTTTAACCTACGAGCAGTACTTC
>-|TRBV7-2|TRBJ1-4|-
CASSLGGLQEKLFF
TGTGCCAGCAGCTTGGGGGGGCTCCAGGAAAAACTGTTTTTT
>-|TRBV15|TRBJ2-1|-
CATSRARENNEQFF
TGTGCCACCAGCAGAGCGAGGGAAAACAATGAGCAGTTCTTC
>TRBD2|TRBV5-8|TRBJ2-2|once
CASSFERGTGELFF
TGTGCCAGCAGCTTCGAGCGGGGAACCGGGGAGCTGTTTTTT
>-|TRBV20-1|TRBJ1-2|-
CSASLFGREDGYTF
TGCAGTGCTAGTCTCTTCGGACGGGAAGATGGCTACACCTTC
>-|TRBV29-1|TRBJ2-1|-
CSVDVLNNEQFF
TGCAGCGTTGACGTCCTTAACAATGAGCAGTTCTTC
>TRBD2|TRBV5-1|TRBJ2-2|few
CASSPVLAGSTGELFF
TGCGCCAGCAGCCCCGTGCTAGCGGGGTCCACCGGGGAGCTGTTTTTT
>-|TRBV6-6|TRBJ1-6|-
CASSQAKGRGFDSPLHF
TGTGCCAGCAGTCAGGCTAAAGGGCGGGGCTTCGATTCACCCCTCCACTTT
>-|TRBV25-1|TRBJ1-2|-
CASSEGSSGYTF
TGTGCCAGCAGTGAAGGTAGTTCTGGCTACACCTTC
>TRBD2|TRBV7-2|TRBJ2-7|-
CASSLAGEGGLEQYF
TGTGCCAGCAGCTTAGCCGGGGAGGGAGGATTGGAGCAGTACTTC
>TRBD2|TRBV19|TRBJ2-1|-
CASSIRWREGPYNEQFF
TGTGCCAGTAGTATCCGCTGGCGGGAGGGCCCCTACAATGAGCAGTTCTTC
>TRBD2|TRBV5-1|TRBJ2-3|-
CASSATTSGVGDTQYF
TGCGCCAGCAGCGCCACAACTAGCGGAGTGGGAGATACGCAGTATTTT
>TRBD2|TRBV4-3|TRBJ2-3|-
CASSPRTAVAGRETDTQYF
TGCGCCAGCAGCCCTCGAACGGCGGTAGCGGGGAGAGAGACAGATACGCAGTATTTT
>TRBD1|TRBV30|TRBJ1-1|-
CASHRDRGTEAFF
TGTGCCTCCCACCGGGACAGGGGCACTGAAGCTTTCTTT
>-|TRBV27|TRBJ2-7|-
CASSLRGSNVVNYEQYF
TGTGCCAGCAGTTTACGGGGAAGTAATGTCGTAAACTACGAGCAGTACTTC
>-|TRBV7-2|TRBJ2-1|-
CASSPGRENEQFF
TGTGCCAGCAGCCCCGGACGGGAAAATGAGCAGTTCTTC
>-|TRBV5-1|TRBJ1-5|-
CASSLAGDQPQHF
TGCGCCAGCAGCTTGGCCGGGGATCAGCCCCAGCATTTT